One sample yielded the 8 T cell receptor beta chains listed below, sequenced in a study of T cell responses to AZD1222 COVID-19 vaccine. Sequenced by immunoSEQ multiplex PCR; TCRdb stores in-frame clones only, minus some. The table includes around 100,000 clones, 91% detected once. The specimen was peripheral blood, collected on day 0 of AZD1222 vaccination. These receptors all come from an adult in good health.

This chain uses TRBV5-6 with TRBJ1-2; D not certain. With 0 bases removed from V and 1 base from J, the gap between germline ends came to 1 base. Germline V gene lookup returns CDR1 SGHDT and CDR2 YYEEEE. The CDR3 length is 12 residues. In DNA, the CDR3 is TGTGCCAGCAGCTTGGTTAACTATGGCTACACCTTC. It specifies CASSLVNYGYTF.

This chain connects TRBV30 to TRBJ1-2, with D possibly matching TRBD1 (6 bases). Germline lookup yields CDR1 GTSNPN and CDR2 SVGIG (reference sequence). The CDR3 is made up of 13 amino acids. V lost 5 bases and J lost 4, with 14 bases in between. For the CDR3, the DNA is TGTGCCTGGCGTAGACAGGTCCTCTATGGCTACACCTTC. Translation gives CAWRRQVLYGYTF.

This chain links TRBV25-1 with TRBJ1-5; possibly TRBD1 for D (6 bases). Germline values: CDR1 MGHDK, CDR2 SYGVNS. The CDR3 covers 15 residues. Trimming took off 4 bases at V and 5 bases at J, with 15 bases between the two ends. CDR3 in amino acids: CASSGIMGADQPQHF. CDR3 coding DNA: TGTGCCAGCAGTGGAATCATGGGGGCAGATCAGCCCCAGCATTTT.

V is TRBV6-5 and J is TRBJ1-2, with D perhaps TRBD1 (6 bases). V was cut by 6 bases and J by 3 bases, with 17 bases left in between. This CDR3 has 15 amino acids. Per the germline V gene, CDR1 is MNHEY and CDR2 is SVGAGI. The CDR3 spells CASRPQGSGDYGYTF. CDR3 coding DNA: TGTGCCAGCAGACCACAGGGAAGCGGGGACTATGGCTACACCTTC.

This rearrangement joins TRBV6-2 or TRBV6-3 to TRBJ2-1; unclear D gene. Trimming stripped 1 base from V and 6 bases from J, with 13 bases between. This CDR3 spans 15 amino acids. Germline CDR1 is MNHEY and CDR2 is SVGEGT. CDR3: CASSYFQTFTNEQFF. Written as DNA, the CDR3 is TGTGCCAGCAGTTACTTCCAGACCTTTACCAATGAGCAGTTCTTC.

This clone was picked up a small number of times. V is TRBV19 and J is TRBJ2-2; a possible D gene is TRBD2 (5 bases). The CDR3 runs 14 residues. V lost 5 bases, J lost 10 bases, and 17 bases lay in between. Germline V gene data show CDR1 as LNHDA and CDR2 as SQIVND (reference sequence). CDR3 loop: CASSGLGFAAELFF. DNA for the CDR3: TGTGCCAGTAGTGGACTGGGATTTGCCGCGGAGCTGTTTTTT.

This sequence joins TRBV7-2 and TRBJ1-1; D remains unclear. This CDR3 spans 15 amino acids. Between the trimmed V and J ends, which lost 5 bases and 1 base, there was a span of 14 bases. The germline V gene encodes CDR1 SGHTA and CDR2 FQGNSA. The CDR3 nucleotides read TGTGCCAGCAGCCTTCAAGGGAGATGGAACACTGAAGCTTTCTTT. Amino acids: CASSLQGRWNTEAFF.

This clone was seen just once. CDR3 region: CASSRDYEQYF. The CDR3 DNA is TGTGCCAGCAGCCGGGACTACGAGCAGTACTTC. V usage is TRBV3-1 (or the pseudogene TRBV3-2) and J usage is TRBJ2-7; D unresolved. The length of the CDR3 is 11 residues. In germline, CDR1 is LGHDT, CDR2 YNNKEL (reference sequence). V was trimmed by 4 bases and J by 3 bases, leaving 4 bases between them.